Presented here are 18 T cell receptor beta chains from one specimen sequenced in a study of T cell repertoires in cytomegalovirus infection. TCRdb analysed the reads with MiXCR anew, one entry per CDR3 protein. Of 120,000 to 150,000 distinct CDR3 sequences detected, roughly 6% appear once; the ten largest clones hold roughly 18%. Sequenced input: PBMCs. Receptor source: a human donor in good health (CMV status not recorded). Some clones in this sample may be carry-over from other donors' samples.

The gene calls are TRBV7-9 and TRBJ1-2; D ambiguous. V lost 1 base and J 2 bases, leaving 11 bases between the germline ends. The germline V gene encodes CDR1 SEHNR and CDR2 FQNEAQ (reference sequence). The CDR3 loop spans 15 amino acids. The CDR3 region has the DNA TGTGCCAGCAGCTTAGGAGGTGCGGTCAACTATGGCTACACCTTC. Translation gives CASSLGGAVNYGYTF.

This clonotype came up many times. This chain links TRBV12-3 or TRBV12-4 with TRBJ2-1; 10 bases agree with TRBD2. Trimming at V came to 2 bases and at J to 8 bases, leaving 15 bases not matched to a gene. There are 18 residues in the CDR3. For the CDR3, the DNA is TGTGCCAGCAGTTTATCCTATTCGTGGCCTAGCGGGGGCGATGAGCAGTTCTTC. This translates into CASSLSYSWPSGGDEQFF.

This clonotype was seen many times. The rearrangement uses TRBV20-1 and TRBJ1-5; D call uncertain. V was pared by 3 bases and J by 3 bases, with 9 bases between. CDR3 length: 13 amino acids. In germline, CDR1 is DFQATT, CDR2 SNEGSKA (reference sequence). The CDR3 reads CSASGATNQPQHF. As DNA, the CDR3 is TGCAGTGCTAGCGGCGCCACCAATCAGCCCCAGCATTTT.

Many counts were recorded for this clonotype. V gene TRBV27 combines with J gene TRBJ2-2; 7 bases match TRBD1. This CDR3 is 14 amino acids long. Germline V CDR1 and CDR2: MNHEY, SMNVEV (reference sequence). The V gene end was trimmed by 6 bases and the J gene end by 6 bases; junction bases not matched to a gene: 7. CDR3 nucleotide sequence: TGTGCCAGCAGAACTACCCAGGGGGCCGGGGAGCTGTTTTTT. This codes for CASRTTQGAGELFF.

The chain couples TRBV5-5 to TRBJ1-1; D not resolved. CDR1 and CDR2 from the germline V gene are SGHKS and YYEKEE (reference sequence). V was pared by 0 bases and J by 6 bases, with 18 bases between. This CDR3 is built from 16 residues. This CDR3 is CASSLVGSLGSAEAFF. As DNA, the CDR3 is TGTGCCAGCAGCTTGGTCGGGAGCCTGGGATCGGCTGAAGCTTTCTTT.

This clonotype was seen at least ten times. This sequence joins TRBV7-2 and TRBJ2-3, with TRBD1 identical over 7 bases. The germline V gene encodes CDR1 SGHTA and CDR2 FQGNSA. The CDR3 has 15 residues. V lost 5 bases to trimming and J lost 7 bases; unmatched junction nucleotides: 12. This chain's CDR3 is CASSPRGTALNTQYF. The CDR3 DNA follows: TGTGCCAGCAGCCCCAGGGGGACCGCCCTAAATACGCAGTATTTT. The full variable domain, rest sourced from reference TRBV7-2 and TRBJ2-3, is GAGVSQSPSNKVTEKGKDVELRCDPISGHTALYWYRQSLGQGLEFLIYFQGNSAPDKSGLPSDRFSAERTGGSVSTLTIQRTQQEDSAVYLCASSPRGTALNTQYFGPGTRLTVL.

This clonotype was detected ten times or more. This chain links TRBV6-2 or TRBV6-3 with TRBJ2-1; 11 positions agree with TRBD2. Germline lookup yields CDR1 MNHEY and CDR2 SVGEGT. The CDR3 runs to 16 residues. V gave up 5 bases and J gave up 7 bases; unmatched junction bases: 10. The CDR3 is CASSPYSGGARNEQFF. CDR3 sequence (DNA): TGTGCCAGCAGTCCCTATAGCGGGGGGGCCCGAAATGAGCAGTTCTTC.

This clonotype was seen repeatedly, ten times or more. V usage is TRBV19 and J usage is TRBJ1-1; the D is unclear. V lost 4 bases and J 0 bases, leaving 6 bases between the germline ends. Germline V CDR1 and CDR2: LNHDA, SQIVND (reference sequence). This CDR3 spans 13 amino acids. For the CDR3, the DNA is TGTGCCAGTAGTACCACCCTGAACACTGAAGCTTTCTTT. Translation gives CASSTTLNTEAFF.

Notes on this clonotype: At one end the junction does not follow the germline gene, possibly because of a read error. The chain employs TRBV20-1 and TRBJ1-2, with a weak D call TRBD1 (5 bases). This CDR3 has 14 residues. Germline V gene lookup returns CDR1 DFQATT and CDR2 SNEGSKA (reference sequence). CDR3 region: CSARVAGRERGCTF. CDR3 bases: TGCAGTGCTAGAGTGGCGGGCAGGGAGCGGGGCTGCACCTTC.

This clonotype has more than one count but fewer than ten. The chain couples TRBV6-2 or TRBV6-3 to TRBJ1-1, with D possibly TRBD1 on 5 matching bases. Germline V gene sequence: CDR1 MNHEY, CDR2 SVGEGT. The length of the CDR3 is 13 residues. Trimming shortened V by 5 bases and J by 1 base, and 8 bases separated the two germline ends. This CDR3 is CASSMQGNTEAFF. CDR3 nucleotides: TGTGCCAGCAGTATGCAGGGGAACACTGAAGCTTTCTTT.

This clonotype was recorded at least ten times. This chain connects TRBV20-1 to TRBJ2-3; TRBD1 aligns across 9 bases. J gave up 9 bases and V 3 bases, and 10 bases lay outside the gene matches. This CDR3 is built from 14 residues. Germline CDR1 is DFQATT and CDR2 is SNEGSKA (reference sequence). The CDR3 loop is CSASRRDRVWTQYF. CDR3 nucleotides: TGCAGTGCTAGTAGGAGGGACAGGGTGTGGACGCAGTATTTT.

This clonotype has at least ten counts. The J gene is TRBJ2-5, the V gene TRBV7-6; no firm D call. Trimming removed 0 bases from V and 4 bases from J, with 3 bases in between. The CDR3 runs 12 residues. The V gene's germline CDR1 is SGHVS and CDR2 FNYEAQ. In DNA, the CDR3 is TGTGCCAGCAGCTTAGCGGCAGAGACCCAGTACTTC. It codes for CASSLAAETQYF.

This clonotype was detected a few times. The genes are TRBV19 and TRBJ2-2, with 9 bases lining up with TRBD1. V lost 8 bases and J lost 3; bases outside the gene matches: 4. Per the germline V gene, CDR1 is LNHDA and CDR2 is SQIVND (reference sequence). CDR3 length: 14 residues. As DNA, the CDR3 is TGTGCCAGTCGGGACAGGGCCGACACCGGGGAGCTGTTTTTT. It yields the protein CASRDRADTGELFF.

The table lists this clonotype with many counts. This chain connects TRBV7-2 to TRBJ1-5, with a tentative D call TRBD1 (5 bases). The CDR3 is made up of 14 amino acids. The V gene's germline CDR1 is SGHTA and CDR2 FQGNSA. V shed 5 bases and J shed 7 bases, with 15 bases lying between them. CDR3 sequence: CASSLWRSGQPQHF. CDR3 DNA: TGTGCCAGCAGCCTGTGGAGGTCAGGGCAGCCCCAGCATTTT.

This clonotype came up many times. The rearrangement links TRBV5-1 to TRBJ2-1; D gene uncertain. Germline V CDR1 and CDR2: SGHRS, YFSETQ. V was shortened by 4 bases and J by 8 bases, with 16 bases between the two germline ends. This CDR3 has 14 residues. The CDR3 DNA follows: TGCGCCAGCAGCCCCACCTTAGAAATCCATGAGCAGTTCTTC. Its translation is CASSPTLEIHEQFF. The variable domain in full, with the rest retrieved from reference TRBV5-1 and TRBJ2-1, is KAGVTQTPRYLIKTRGQQVTLSCSPISGHRSVSWYQQTPGQGLQFLFEYFSETQRNKGNFPGRFSGRQFSNSRSEMNVSTLELGDSALYLCASSPTLEIHEQFFGPGTRLTVL.

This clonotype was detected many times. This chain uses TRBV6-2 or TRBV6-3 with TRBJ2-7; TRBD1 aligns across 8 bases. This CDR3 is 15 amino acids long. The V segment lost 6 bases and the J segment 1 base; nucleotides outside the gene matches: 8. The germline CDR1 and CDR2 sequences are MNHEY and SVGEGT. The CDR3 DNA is TGTGCCAGCAGGCGAACAGGGGGAAAGTCCTACGAGCAGTACTTC. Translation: CASRRTGGKSYEQYF.

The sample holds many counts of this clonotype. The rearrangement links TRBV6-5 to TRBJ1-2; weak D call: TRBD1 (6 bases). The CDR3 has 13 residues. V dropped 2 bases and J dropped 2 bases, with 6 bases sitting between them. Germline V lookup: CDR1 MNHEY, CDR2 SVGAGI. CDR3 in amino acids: CASSYGGNYGYTF. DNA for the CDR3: TGTGCCAGCAGTTACGGGGGCAACTATGGCTACACCTTC.

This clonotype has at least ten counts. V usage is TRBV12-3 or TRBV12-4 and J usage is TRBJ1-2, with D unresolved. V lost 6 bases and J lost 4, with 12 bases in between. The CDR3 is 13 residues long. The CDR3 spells CASSPEAVYGYTF. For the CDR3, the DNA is TGTGCCAGCAGCCCAGAGGCCGTCTATGGCTACACCTTC.